This T cell receptor (beta chain) comes out of a study of blood T cell repertoires in COVID-19. About the study: Both acute and convalescent COVID-19 samples were obtained from the United States, Italy and Spain.

Germline trimming cut 2 bases from V and 3 bases from J; bases unmatched to any gene: 9. Germline V CDR1 and CDR2: MNHEY, SMNVEV (reference sequence). This CDR3 is 18 amino acids long. Authors' processing steps: Researchers report that nucleated cell counts were estimated from reference gene primer amplification. The assay was immunoSEQ multiplex PCR, and TCRdb's table has in-frame clones only and misses some. V, J and clone size derive from that table, while D and trimming were established from the DNA sequence. The profile covers about 260,000 clones, with about 89% appearing a single time and around 9.1% taken by the ten largest.

Sequences were obtained from peripheral blood. The sequence derives from a man aged 40-55 years who had recovered from COVID-19. The chain employs TRBV27 and TRBJ2-7, with 14 bases fitting TRBD2. The CDR3 here is CASSLRRLAGGPFYEQYF. The CDR3 DNA is TGTGCCAGCAGTTTACGTCGACTAGCGGGGGGGCCCTTCTACGAGCAGTACTTC.